The 25 T cell receptor beta chains below all came from one sample that was sequenced in a study of OX40 agonist ivuxolimab in advanced cancers. Libraries were prepared by immunoSEQ multiplex PCR; TCRdb keeps only in-frame clonotypes and omits some of them. The table has around 60,000 clones, about 82% seen once. This specimen was CD4+ or CD8+ T cells sorted from blood, taken in a trial of the OX40 agonist ivuxolimab. These TCRs come from an adult with an advanced solid tumor such as melanoma, head and neck, liver or kidney cancer.

The rearrangement uses TRBV5-4 and TRBJ1-1, with D possibly matching TRBD1 (6 bases). The ends were cut back, 2 bases at V and 7 bases at J, with 15 bases in the middle. Per the germline V gene, CDR1 is SGHNT and CDR2 is YYREEE (reference sequence). The CDR3 is 14 amino acids. The CDR3 protein is CASSFRGGANEAFF. In nucleotides, the CDR3 is TGTGCCAGCAGCTTCAGGGGAGGGGCCAATGAAGCTTTCTTT.

A single count supports this clone. The gene calls are TRBV7-2 and TRBJ2-7; D may be TRBD1 (5 bases). The CDR3 extends over 12 amino acids. V was shortened by 2 bases and J by 4 bases, with 6 bases between the two germline ends. Germline loops: CDR1 SGHTA, CDR2 FQGNSA. The CDR3 DNA reads TGTGCCAGCAGCTTACAGGGATACGAGCAGTACTTC. This translates into CASSLQGYEQYF.

This chain uses TRBV9 with TRBJ2-7, with D perhaps given as TRBD1 or TRBD2 (5 bases each). CDR1 and CDR2 (germline): SGDLS, YYNGEE. V dropped 5 bases and J dropped 3 bases, with 15 bases sitting between them. The CDR3 totals 14 residues. This CDR3 reads CASRGPAKHYEQYF. The CDR3 nucleotides read TGTGCCAGCAGGGGACCCGCTAAACACTACGAGCAGTACTTC. The whole variable domain, filled in from reference TRBV9 and TRBJ2-7, reads DSGVTQTPKHLITATGQRVTLRCSPRSGDLSVYWYQQSLDQGLQFLIQYYNGEERAKGNILERFSAQQFPDLHSELNLSSLELGDSALYFCASRGPAKHYEQYFGPGTRLTVT.

The V call is TRBV4-3, the J call TRBJ2-6, with D hard to call. The germline V and J ends were trimmed by 2 bases and 9 bases, with 11 bases remaining between them. Per germline, CDR1 LGHNA and CDR2 YSLEER. This CDR3 region has 14 residues. In DNA form, the CDR3 reads TGCGCCAGCAGCCAACCAGGTGGCGGCAACGTCCTGACTTTC. Translating gives CASSQPGGGNVLTF.

The chain has TRBV27 and TRBJ2-3, with 12 bases matching TRBD2. The germline gives CDR1 MNHEY, CDR2 SMNVEV (reference sequence). V dropped 8 bases and J dropped 5; count of bases not matched to a gene: 11. This CDR3 comprises 16 residues. In DNA, the CDR3 is TGTGCCAGCGGGTACCCGGGACTAGCGGGCGGAGATACGCAGTATTTT. Translated: CASGYPGLAGGDTQYF.

This rearrangement joins TRBV9 to TRBJ2-1, with D perhaps being TRBD1 or TRBD2 (6 bases each). The CDR3 consists of 16 residues. Germline V gives CDR1 SGDLS, CDR2 YYNGEE. V dropped 3 bases and J dropped 0 bases, with 13 bases sitting between them. CDR3 protein: CASSAGGPSSYNEQFF. CDR3 DNA sequence: TGTGCCAGCAGCGCTGGGGGGCCAAGCTCCTACAATGAGCAGTTCTTC.

This clone occurred once. The genes are TRBV5-1 and TRBJ1-3, with 7 nucleotides matching TRBD1. Germline CDR1 SGHRS, CDR2 YFSETQ. With V trimmed by 0 bases and J by 2 bases, 2 bases remained unmatched. The CDR3 is made up of 15 amino acids. As DNA, the CDR3 is TGCGCCAGCAGCTTGGAAGGGGGCACTGGAAACACCATATATTTT. Translation: CASSLEGGTGNTIYF.

To note about this clone: With a much larger clone just one base away, this may be a read error. The same CDR3 can be traced to other DNA sequences in this sample. The V call is TRBV4-1, the J call TRBJ2-7; 11 positions agree with TRBD2. Unmatched junction bases numbered 4, after V lost 0 bases and J lost 3 bases. The CDR3 is 16 amino acids. Germline V gene data show CDR1 as MGHRA and CDR2 as YSYEKL. The CDR3 sequence is CASSQELAGDLYEQYF. The CDR3 DNA sequence: TGCGCCAGCAGCCAAGAACTAGCGGGAGATCTCTACGAGCAGTACTTC.

A few counts support this clone. V usage is TRBV5-1 and J usage is TRBJ2-1; the D gene is possibly TRBD2 (6 bases). V lost 0 bases, J lost 10 bases, and 17 bases lay in between. The length of the CDR3 is 15 residues. Germline lookup yields CDR1 SGHRS and CDR2 YFSETQ. CDR3 nucleotides: TGCGCCAGCAGCTTGGGTAGTCGGGAGAGTGGGGAGCAGTTCTTC. This sequence encodes CASSLGSRESGEQFF.

The chain is built from TRBV11-3 and TRBJ2-3; D could derive from TRBD1 or TRBD2 (5 bases each). The CDR3 spans 16 residues. V was cut by 0 bases and J by 3 bases, with 13 bases left in between. Germline V gene lookup returns CDR1 SGHNT and CDR2 YENEEA. Here the CDR3 reads CASSLDVIEGTDTQYF. CDR3 DNA sequence: TGTGCCAGCAGCTTAGATGTCATCGAGGGGACAGATACGCAGTATTTT.

The V gene is TRBV10-1, the J gene TRBJ2-1, with TRBD2 identical over 8 bases. Germline CDR1 reads WNHNN; CDR2 reads SYGVQD (reference sequence). This CDR3 region has 17 residues. V trimming: 4 bases; J trimming: 1 base; junction bases outside the gene matches: 9. The CDR3 here is CASSVGSGSKSYNEQFF. The CDR3 nucleotides read TGCGCCAGCAGTGTAGGGAGCGGGAGTAAATCCTACAATGAGCAGTTCTTC.

The chain couples TRBV28 to TRBJ2-1, with a tentative D call TRBD1 (6 bases). The CDR3 length is 14 residues. Trimming pared 8 bases from V and 1 base from J, leaving 12 bases between. Germline CDR1 reads MDHEN; CDR2 reads SYDVKM. The CDR3, as DNA: TGTGCCAGCTCCAAAGGGGGATCCTACAATGAGCAGTTCTTC. Translation: CASSKGGSYNEQFF.

The V call is TRBV19, the J call TRBJ2-1, with no clear D. Germline CDR1 reads LNHDA; CDR2 reads SQIVND (reference sequence). The CDR3 covers 13 residues. V lost 6 bases to trimming and J lost 3 bases, with 9 bases between them. In DNA, the CDR3 is TGTGCCAGTAGCGTAAACGGCTACAATGAGCAGTTCTTC. Its protein product is CASSVNGYNEQFF.

This clone was seen only a few times. The chain links TRBV10-3 to TRBJ2-7; 9 bases match TRBD1. CDR3 length: 14 residues. From germline, CDR1 is ENHRY and CDR2 SYGVKD. V lost 7 bases and J lost 4; bases outside the gene matches: 8. CDR3 sequence: CAITKDRGRYEQYF. The CDR3 DNA reads as TGTGCCATCACTAAGGACAGGGGACGATACGAGCAGTACTTC.

V and J are TRBV11-1 and TRBJ1-4; 7 bases map to TRBD1. In germline, CDR1 is SGHAT, CDR2 FQDESV (reference sequence). V shed 5 bases, J shed 7 bases, and the junction held 4 bases outside the gene matches. This CDR3 region has 13 residues. This CDR3 reads CASSPWTGEKLFF. CDR3 DNA sequence: TGTGCCAGCAGCCCATGGACAGGTGAAAAACTGTTTTTT.

J is TRBJ1-4 and V is TRBV29-1; D is ambiguous. Germline V gives CDR1 SQVTM, CDR2 ANQGSEA. This CDR3 is 13 amino acids long. With 7 bases removed from V and 0 bases from J, the gap between germline ends came to 9 bases. The CDR3 here is CSARRTTNEKLFF. The CDR3 nucleotides are TGCAGCGCACGCAGGACAACTAATGAAAAACTGTTTTTT.

This rearrangement joins TRBV5-8 to TRBJ2-5; TRBD1 might be the D (6 bases). Germline V CDR1 and CDR2: SGHTS, YDEGEE. Trimming pared 2 bases from V and 1 base from J, leaving 6 bases between. The CDR3 loop spans 13 amino acids. CDR3 in DNA: TGTGCCAGCAGCTTCAGGGGCCAAGAGACCCAGTACTTC. It specifies CASSFRGQETQYF.

The J gene is TRBJ2-2, the V gene TRBV27, with D perhaps TRBD2 (5 bases). V dropped 2 bases and J dropped 1 base, with 8 bases sitting between them. Germline-derived CDR1 and CDR2 are MNHEY and SMNVEV (reference sequence). CDR3 length: 15 amino acids. The CDR3 DNA is TGTGCCAGCAGTTTACGGGGTGGGAACACCGGGGAGCTGTTTTTT. This encodes CASSLRGGNTGELFF.

J is TRBJ1-1 and V is TRBV5-1; D is perhaps TRBD1 (5 bases). This CDR3 is 14 amino acids long. Looked up from germline, CDR1 is SGHRS and CDR2 is YFSETQ. Trimming took off 2 bases at V and 3 bases at J, with 11 bases between the two ends. The CDR3 nucleotides are TGCGCCAGCAGCTTTCTAAGGGGTGACACTGAAGCTTTCTTT. It codes for CASSFLRGDTEAFF.

This clone was seen only once. V is TRBV10-1 and J is TRBJ1-4; D is unclear. Germline lookup yields CDR1 WNHNN and CDR2 SYGVQD (reference sequence). The ends were cut back, 3 bases at V and 0 bases at J, with 5 bases in the middle. The CDR3 contains 14 residues. CDR3 nucleotides: TGCGCCAGCAGTGACAGATCAACTAATGAAAAACTGTTTTTT. Translating it yields CASSDRSTNEKLFF.

The rearrangement links TRBV19 to TRBJ1-2; tentatively, D is TRBD1 (5 bases). Trimming pared 6 bases from V and 1 base from J, leaving 12 bases between. The CDR3 length is 14 residues. CDR1 is LNHDA, CDR2 SQIVND, per germline (reference sequence). CDR3 amino acids: CASSKWGSNYGYTF. The DNA for the CDR3 is TGTGCCAGTAGCAAATGGGGCAGTAACTATGGCTACACCTTC. The whole variable domain, filled in from reference TRBV19 and TRBJ1-2, reads DGGITQSPKYLFRKEGQNVTLSCEQNLNHDAMYWYRQDPGQGLRLIYYSQIVNDFQKGDIAEGYSVSREKKESFPLTVTSAQKNPTAFYLCASSKWGSNYGYTFGSGTRLTVV.

On this clone itself: Distinct nucleotide sequences in the sample also encode this CDR3. The chain has TRBV2 and TRBJ2-7, with D unclear. CDR1 SNHLY and CDR2 FYNNEI come from the germline V gene. V was clipped by 6 bases and J by 4 bases, with 4 bases between them. The CDR3 has 10 amino acids. In nucleotides, the CDR3 is TGTGCCAGCAGCGGGTACGAGCAGTACTTC. It translates to CASSGYEQYF.

The gene calls are TRBV6-6 and TRBJ1-5, with 8 bases fitting TRBD1. Germline CDR1 reads MNHNY; CDR2 reads SVGAGI (reference sequence). Trimming took 7 bases from V and 2 from J; bases not matched to a gene: 7. This CDR3 has 15 residues. CDR3 nucleotides: TGTGCCAGCAAAAACCTGGGACAGGGCAATCAGCCCCAGCATTTT. Protein: CASKNLGQGNQPQHF.

This clone came up once. The J gene is TRBJ1-1, the V gene TRBV19; a possible D gene is TRBD1 (5 bases). Per germline, CDR1 LNHDA and CDR2 SQIVND (reference sequence). The CDR3 consists of 14 residues. The germline V and J ends were trimmed by 1 base and 3 bases, with 9 bases remaining between them. CDR3 sequence (DNA): TGTGCCAGTAGTATAGTTGGGGGGGACACTGAAGCTTTCTTT. Protein product: CASSIVGGDTEAFF.

The genes are TRBV7-9 and TRBJ2-7; weak D call: TRBD2 (6 bases). The CDR3 has 14 residues. With 5 bases removed from V and 5 bases from J, the gap between germline ends came to 16 bases. Germline V CDR1 and CDR2: SEHNR, FQNEAQ (reference sequence). In DNA, the CDR3 is TGTGCCAGCAGCCGAGTCATAACGGGGGACGAGCAGTACTTC. This gives the protein CASSRVITGDEQYF.